The next 4 T cell receptor beta chains were all read from a single sample in a study of blood T cell repertoires in COVID-19. Method: immunoSEQ multiplex PCR; TCRdb's copy keeps in-frame clones and lacks some. The sample has about 200,000 clones, 86% seen once. The specimen was peripheral blood. The receptors shown here come from a woman in her forties or fifties with COVID-19, enrolled during active disease.

J is TRBJ2-4 and V is TRBV19, with D unclear. Deletions cut 5 bases from V and 0 bases from J, with 8 bases between. CDR1 and CDR2 (germline): LNHDA, SQIVND (reference sequence). The length of the CDR3 is 14 residues. This CDR3 reads CASSQVLAKNIQYF. CDR3 coding DNA: TGTGCCAGTAGTCAGGTTCTAGCCAAAAACATTCAGTACTTC.

The CDR3: CASRKSLTGALSYNSPLHF. CDR3 DNA sequence: TGTGCCAGCAGAAAAAGCCTAACAGGGGCCCTCTCCTATAATTCACCCCTCCACTTT. The rearrangement uses TRBV7-7 and TRBJ1-6, with TRBD1 matching over 7 bases. Germline loops: CDR1 SSHAT, CDR2 FNYEAQ (reference sequence). The V gene end was trimmed by 6 bases and the J gene end by 0 bases; junction bases not matched to a gene: 14. This CDR3 is built from 19 residues.

This clone was seen only once. This chain joins TRBV27 and TRBJ1-2; D is unresolved. Germline CDR1 and CDR2: MNHEY and SMNVEV (reference sequence). The CDR3 is 15 residues long. The V gene lost 0 bases and the J gene lost 8 bases, with 16 bases spanning the gap. CDR3 in amino acids: CASSLSIGGKVGYTF. In nucleotides, the CDR3 is TGTGCCAGCAGTTTATCGATCGGAGGGAAAGTGGGCTACACCTTC.

This clone was detected only a few times. The chain has TRBV6-5 and TRBJ1-1; D perhaps matches TRBD1 (6 bases). Germline loops: CDR1 MNHEY, CDR2 SVGAGI. This CDR3 is built from 14 residues. V was trimmed by 6 bases and J by 8 bases, leaving 19 bases between them. The CDR3 nucleotides read TGTGCCAGCAGCCCATTCGGCCTTGGACAGGAAGCTTTCTTT. It is translated as CASSPFGLGQEAFF.